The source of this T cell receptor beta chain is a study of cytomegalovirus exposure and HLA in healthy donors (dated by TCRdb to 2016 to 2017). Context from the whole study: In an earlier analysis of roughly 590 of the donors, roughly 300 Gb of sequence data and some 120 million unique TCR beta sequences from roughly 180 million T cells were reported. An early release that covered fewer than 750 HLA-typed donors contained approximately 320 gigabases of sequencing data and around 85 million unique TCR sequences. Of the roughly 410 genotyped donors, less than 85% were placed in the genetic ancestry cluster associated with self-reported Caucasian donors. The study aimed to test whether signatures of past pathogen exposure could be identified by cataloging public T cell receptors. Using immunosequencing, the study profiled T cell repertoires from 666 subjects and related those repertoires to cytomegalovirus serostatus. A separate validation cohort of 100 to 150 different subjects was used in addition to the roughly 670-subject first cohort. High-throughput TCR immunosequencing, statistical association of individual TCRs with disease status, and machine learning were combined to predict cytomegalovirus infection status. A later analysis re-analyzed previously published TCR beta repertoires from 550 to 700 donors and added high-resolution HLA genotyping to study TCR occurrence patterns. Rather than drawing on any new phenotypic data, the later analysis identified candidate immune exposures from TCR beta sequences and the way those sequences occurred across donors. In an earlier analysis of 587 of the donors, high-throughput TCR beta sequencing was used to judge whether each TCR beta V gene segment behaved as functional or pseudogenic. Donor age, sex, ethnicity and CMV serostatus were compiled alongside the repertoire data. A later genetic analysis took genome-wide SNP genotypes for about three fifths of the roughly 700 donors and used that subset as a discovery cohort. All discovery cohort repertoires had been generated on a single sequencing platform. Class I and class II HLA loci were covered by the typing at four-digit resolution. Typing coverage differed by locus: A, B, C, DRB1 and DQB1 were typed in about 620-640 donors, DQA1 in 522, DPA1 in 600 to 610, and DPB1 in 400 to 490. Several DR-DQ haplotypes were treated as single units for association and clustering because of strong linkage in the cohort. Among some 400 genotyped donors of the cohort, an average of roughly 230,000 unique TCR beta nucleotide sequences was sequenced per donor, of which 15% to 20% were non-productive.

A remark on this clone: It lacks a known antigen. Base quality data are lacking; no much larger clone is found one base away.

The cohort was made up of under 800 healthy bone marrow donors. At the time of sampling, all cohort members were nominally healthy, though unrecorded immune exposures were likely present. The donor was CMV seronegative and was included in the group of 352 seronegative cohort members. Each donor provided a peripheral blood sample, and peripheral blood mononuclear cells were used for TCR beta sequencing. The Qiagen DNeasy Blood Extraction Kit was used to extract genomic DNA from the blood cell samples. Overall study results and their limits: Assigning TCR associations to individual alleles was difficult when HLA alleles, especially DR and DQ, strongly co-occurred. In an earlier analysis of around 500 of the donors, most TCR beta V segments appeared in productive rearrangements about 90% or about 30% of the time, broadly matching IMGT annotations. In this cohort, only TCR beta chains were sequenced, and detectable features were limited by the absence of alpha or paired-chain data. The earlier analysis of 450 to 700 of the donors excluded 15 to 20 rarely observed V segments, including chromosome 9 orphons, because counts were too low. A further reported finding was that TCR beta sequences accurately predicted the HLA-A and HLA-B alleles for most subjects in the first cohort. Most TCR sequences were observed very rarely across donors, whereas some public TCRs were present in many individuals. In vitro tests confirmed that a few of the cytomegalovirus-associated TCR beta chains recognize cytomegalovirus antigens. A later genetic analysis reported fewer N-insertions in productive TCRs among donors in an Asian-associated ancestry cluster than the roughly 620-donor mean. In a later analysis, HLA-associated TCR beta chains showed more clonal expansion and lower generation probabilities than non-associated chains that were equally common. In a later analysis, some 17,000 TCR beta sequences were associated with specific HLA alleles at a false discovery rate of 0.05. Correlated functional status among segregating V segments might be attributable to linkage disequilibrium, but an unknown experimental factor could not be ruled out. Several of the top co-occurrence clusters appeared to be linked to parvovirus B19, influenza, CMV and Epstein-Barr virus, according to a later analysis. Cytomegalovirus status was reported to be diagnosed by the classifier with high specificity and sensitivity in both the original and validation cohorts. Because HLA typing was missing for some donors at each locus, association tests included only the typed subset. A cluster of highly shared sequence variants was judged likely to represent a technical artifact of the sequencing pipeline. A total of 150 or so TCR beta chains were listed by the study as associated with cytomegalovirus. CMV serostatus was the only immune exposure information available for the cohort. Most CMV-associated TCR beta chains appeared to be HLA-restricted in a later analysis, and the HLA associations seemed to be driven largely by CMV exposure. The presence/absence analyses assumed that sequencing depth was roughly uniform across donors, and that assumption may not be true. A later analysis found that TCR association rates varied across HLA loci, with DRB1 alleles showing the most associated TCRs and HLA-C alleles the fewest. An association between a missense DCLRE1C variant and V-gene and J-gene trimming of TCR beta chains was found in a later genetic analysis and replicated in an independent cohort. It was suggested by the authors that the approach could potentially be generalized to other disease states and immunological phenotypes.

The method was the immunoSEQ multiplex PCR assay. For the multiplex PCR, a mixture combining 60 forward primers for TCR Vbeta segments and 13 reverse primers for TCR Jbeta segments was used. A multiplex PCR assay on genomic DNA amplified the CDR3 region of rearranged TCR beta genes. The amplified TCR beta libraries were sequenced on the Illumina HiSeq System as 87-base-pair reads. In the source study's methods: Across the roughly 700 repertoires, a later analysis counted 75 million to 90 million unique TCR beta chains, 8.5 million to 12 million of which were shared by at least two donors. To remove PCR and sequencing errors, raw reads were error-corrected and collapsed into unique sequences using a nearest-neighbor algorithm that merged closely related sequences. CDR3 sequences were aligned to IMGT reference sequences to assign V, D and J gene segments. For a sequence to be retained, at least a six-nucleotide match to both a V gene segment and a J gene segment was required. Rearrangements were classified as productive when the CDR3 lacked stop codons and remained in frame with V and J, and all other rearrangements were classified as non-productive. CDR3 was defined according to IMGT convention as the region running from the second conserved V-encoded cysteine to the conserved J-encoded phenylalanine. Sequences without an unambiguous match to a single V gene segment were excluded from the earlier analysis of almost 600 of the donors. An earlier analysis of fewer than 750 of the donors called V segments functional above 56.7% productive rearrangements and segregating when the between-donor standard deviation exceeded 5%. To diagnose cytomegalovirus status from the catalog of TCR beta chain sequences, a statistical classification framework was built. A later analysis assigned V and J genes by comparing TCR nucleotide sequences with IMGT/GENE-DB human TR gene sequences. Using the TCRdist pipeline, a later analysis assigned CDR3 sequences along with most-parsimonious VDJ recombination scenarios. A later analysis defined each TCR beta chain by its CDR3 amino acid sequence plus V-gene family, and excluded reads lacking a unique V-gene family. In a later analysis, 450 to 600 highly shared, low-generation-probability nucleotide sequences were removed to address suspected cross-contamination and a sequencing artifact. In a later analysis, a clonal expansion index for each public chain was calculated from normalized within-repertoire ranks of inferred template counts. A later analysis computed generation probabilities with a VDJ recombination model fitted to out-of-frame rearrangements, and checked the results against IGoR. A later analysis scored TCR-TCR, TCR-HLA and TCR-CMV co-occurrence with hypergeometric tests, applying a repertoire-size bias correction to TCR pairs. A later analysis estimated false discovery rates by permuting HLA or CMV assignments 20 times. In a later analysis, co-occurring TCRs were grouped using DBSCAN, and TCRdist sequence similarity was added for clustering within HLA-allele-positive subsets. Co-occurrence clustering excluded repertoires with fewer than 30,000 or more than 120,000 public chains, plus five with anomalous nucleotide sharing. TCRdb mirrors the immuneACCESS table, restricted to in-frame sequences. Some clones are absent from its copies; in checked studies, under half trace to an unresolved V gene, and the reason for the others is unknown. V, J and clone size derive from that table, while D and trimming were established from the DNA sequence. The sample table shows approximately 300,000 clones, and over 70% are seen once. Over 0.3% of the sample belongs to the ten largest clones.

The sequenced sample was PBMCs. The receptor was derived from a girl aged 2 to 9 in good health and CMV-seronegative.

The DNA sequence is given as TGTGCCAGCAGTCCGGGACAGGGTTTAACCTACGAGCAGTACTTC. This encodes CASSPGQGLTYEQYF. The rearrangement combines TRBV2 with TRBJ2-7, and 9 junctional nucleotides match TRBD1. Trimming removed 5 bases from V and 2 bases from J; the gene matches leave 7 bases unexplained. The CDR3 holds 15 amino acids from the cysteine to the phenylalanine. This entry keeps only the CDR3 DNA: 45 bases, framed from base 1. The germline V gene supplies CDR1 SNHLY and CDR2 FYNNEI.